The 31 T cell receptor beta chains in this list originate from one sample, sequenced in a study of cytomegalovirus exposure and HLA in healthy donors. The PCR was carried out with 60 Vbeta primers and 13 Jbeta primers. Profiling relied on immunoSEQ multiplex PCR, and the TCRdb table lists in-frame clones only, not all of them. The table has about 99,000 clones, 65% to 80% seen once. Sequenced: PBMCs. These receptors originate from a woman aged 18-29 years in good health and CMV-seropositive.

The chain joins TRBV4-1 to TRBJ1-3; D is unresolved. Germline V gene data show CDR1 as MGHRA and CDR2 as YSYEKL. CDR3 size: 12 residues. Trimming removed 6 bases from V and 4 bases from J, with 7 bases in between. The CDR3 protein is CASRPQGNTIYF. In nucleotides, the CDR3 is TGCGCCAGCAGGCCACAGGGAAACACCATATATTTT.

This chain connects TRBV7-6 to TRBJ2-7; D is possibly TRBD1 (5 bases). Germline CDR1 and CDR2: SGHVS and FNYEAQ. The V end was cut by 4 bases, the J end by 3 bases, with 13 bases between. This CDR3 contains 14 residues. The CDR3 region has the DNA TGTGCCAGCAGCTCGACAGTTGGGGTCTACGAGCAGTACTTC. Its translation: CASSSTVGVYEQYF. Full variable domain (outside the CDR3, taken from reference TRBV7-6 and TRBJ2-7): GAGVSQSPRYKVTKRGQDVALRCDPISGHVSLYWYRQALGQGPEFLTYFNYEAQQDKSGLPNDRFSAERPEGSISTLTIQRTEQRDSAMYRCASSSTVGVYEQYFGPGTRLTVT.

The V call is TRBV9, the J call TRBJ2-5; 10 bases line up with TRBD2. The length of the CDR3 is 16 residues. The V gene end was trimmed by 6 bases and the J gene end by 5 bases; junction bases not matched to a gene: 13. CDR1 is SGDLS and CDR2 is YYNGEE in the germline V gene. CDR3 amino acids: CASTPSGSFLMETQYF. In DNA form, the CDR3 reads TGTGCCAGCACCCCTAGCGGGAGTTTTTTGATGGAGACCCAGTACTTC. The whole variable domain, filled in from reference TRBV9 and TRBJ2-5, reads DSGVTQTPKHLITATGQRVTLRCSPRSGDLSVYWYQQSLDQGLQFLIQYYNGEERAKGNILERFSAQQFPDLHSELNLSSLELGDSALYFCASTPSGSFLMETQYFGPGTRLLVL.

This clone came up a few times. V usage is TRBV29-1 and J usage is TRBJ2-1; 12 nucleotides align to TRBD2. J was trimmed by 4 bases and V by 8 bases; bases with no gene match: 3. The CDR3 is 13 amino acids. CDR1 is SQVTM, CDR2 ANQGSEA, per germline. CDR3 nucleotides: TGCAGCCCAGGGACTAGCGGGTACAATGAGCAGTTCTTC. Protein: CSPGTSGYNEQFF.

The gene calls are TRBV10-2 and TRBJ1-5; TRBD1 matches at 8 bases. V trimming: 1 base; J trimming: 7 bases; junction bases outside the gene matches: 9. Germline lookup yields CDR1 WSHSY and CDR2 SAAADI. This CDR3 is 16 amino acids long. The CDR3 loop is CASSELPFTGGQPQHF. The CDR3 DNA is TGCGCCAGCAGTGAGTTGCCATTTACAGGGGGACAGCCCCAGCATTTT.

This sequence joins TRBV21-1 and TRBJ1-1; TRBD1, the table's D call, was not compared with the DNA. TRBV21-1 is flagged as a pseudogene. This CDR3 region has 13 residues. CDR3 protein: CASTYRKNTEAFF. As DNA, the CDR3 is TGTGCCAGCACATACAGGAAAAACACTGAAGCTTTCTTT.

The chain is built from TRBV7-2 and TRBJ2-7, with 10 bases aligning to TRBD1. This CDR3 comprises 15 residues. V lost 5 bases, J lost 1 base, and 5 bases stayed unmatched. Germline lookup yields CDR1 SGHTA and CDR2 FQGNSA. CDR3 DNA: TGTGCCAGCAGCCTCGGACAGGGGGAGTCCTACGAGCAGTACTTC. Protein: CASSLGQGESYEQYF.

This rearrangement joins TRBV7-9 to TRBJ2-7; possible D gene TRBD1, 5 bases. The CDR3 sequence is 14 residues long. V was clipped by 5 bases and J by 0 bases, with 11 bases between them. Germline CDR1 and CDR2: SEHNR and FQNEAQ (reference sequence). The CDR3 reads CASSVGHYSYEQYF. The CDR3 nucleotides are TGTGCCAGCAGCGTCGGACACTACTCCTACGAGCAGTACTTC. The complete variable domain, with remaining parts taken from reference TRBV7-9 and TRBJ2-7, reads DTGVSQNPRHKITKRGQNVTFRCDPISEHNRLYWYRQTLGQGPEFLTYFQNEAQLEKSRLLSDRFSAERPKGSFSTLEIQRTEQGDSAMYLCASSVGHYSYEQYFGPGTRLTVT.

The V and J genes are TRBV2 and TRBJ2-3; D perhaps matches TRBD1 (5 bases). Trimming removed 7 bases at V and 0 bases at J, with 14 bases between. CDR1 is SNHLY and CDR2 is FYNNEI in the germline V gene. The CDR3 totals 15 residues. CDR3 nucleotide sequence: TGTGCCAGCAAAGGGAAACAGGTTAGCACAGATACGCAGTATTTT. This sequence encodes CASKGKQVSTDTQYF.

The rearrangement uses TRBV28 and TRBJ2-2; tentative D call: TRBD2 (5 bases). CDR1 MDHEN and CDR2 SYDVKM come from the germline V gene. This CDR3 spans 14 amino acids. Trimming took 6 bases from V and 7 from J, leaving 15 bases between them. CDR3 sequence: CASSTILVIGELFF. DNA of the CDR3: TGTGCCAGCAGCACAATACTAGTAATCGGGGAGCTGTTTTTT.

The rearrangement links TRBV6-5 to TRBJ2-5; TRBD2 aligns across 8 bases. Germline loops: CDR1 MNHEY, CDR2 SVGAGI. V was pared by 8 bases and J by 5 bases, with 7 bases of the junction left unmatched. The CDR3 extends over 13 amino acids. In DNA, the CDR3 is TGTGCCAGCGGGACGGGAGGGCCGGAGACCCAGTACTTC. This translates into CASGTGGPETQYF.

By its share, this clone is medium-sized. The chain couples TRBV29-1 to TRBJ2-7; 8 bases are a match to TRBD1. CDR3 size: 14 residues. Germline CDR1 is SQVTM and CDR2 is ANQGSEA. Trimming took 1 base from V and 2 from J; bases not matched to a gene: 4. CDR3 amino acids: CSVEGTGYPYEQYF. CDR3 DNA sequence: TGCAGCGTTGAAGGGACAGGGTATCCCTACGAGCAGTACTTC.

The V call is TRBV10-1, the J call TRBJ2-7; D is unclear. Germline CDR1 WNHNN, CDR2 SYGVQD (reference sequence). The CDR3 consists of 12 residues. V was clipped by 2 bases and J by 2 bases, with 4 bases between them. The CDR3 nucleotides read TGCGCCAGCAGTGAGGGGCCCTACGAGCAGTACTTC. Its translation is CASSEGPYEQYF.

This clone was observed a handful of times. The J gene is TRBJ1-3, the V gene TRBV29-1; D may be TRBD1 (5 bases). The CDR3 loop spans 11 amino acids. V gave up 6 bases and J gave up 4 bases, with 7 bases separating them. Germline CDR1 reads SQVTM; CDR2 reads ANQGSEA. CDR3 DNA sequence: TGCAGCGTCCGGGGGGGAAACACCATATATTTT. This gives the protein CSVRGGNTIYF.

The gene calls are TRBV2 and TRBJ2-1; unclear D gene. The CDR3 has 15 residues. V was shortened by 4 bases and J by 0 bases, with 10 bases between the two germline ends. Germline V gene data show CDR1 as SNHLY and CDR2 as FYNNEI. The CDR3 protein is CASSAPSSSYNEQFF. The DNA for the CDR3 is TGTGCCAGCAGTGCTCCCTCTAGCTCCTACAATGAGCAGTTCTTC. Using reference TRBV2 and TRBJ2-1 for the parts outside the CDR3, the full variable domain is EPEVTQTPSHQVTQMGQEVILRCVPISNHLYFYWYRQILGQKVEFLVSFYNNEISEKSEIFDDQFSVERPDGSNFTLKIRSTKLEDSAMYFCASSAPSSSYNEQFFGPGTRLTVL.

The J gene is TRBJ2-7, the V gene TRBV29-1; weak D call: TRBD1 (6 bases). Germline-derived CDR1 and CDR2 are SQVTM and ANQGSEA. This CDR3 has 15 amino acids. Trimming stripped 6 bases from V and 3 bases from J, with 21 bases between. CDR3 sequence: CSVIVRQVRNYEQYF. CDR3 coding DNA: TGCAGCGTGATCGTGCGACAGGTTAGGAACTACGAGCAGTACTTC.

CDR3 loop: CASSHNRVNEAFF. The CDR3 DNA reads TGCGCCAGCAGCCATAACAGGGTGAATGAAGCTTTCTTT. The chain combines TRBV5-1 with TRBJ1-1; D perhaps matches TRBD1 (6 bases). Germline CDR1 reads SGHRS; CDR2 reads YFSETQ. V lost 4 bases and J 7 bases, leaving 14 bases between the germline ends. The CDR3 runs to 13 residues.

The chain recombines TRBV9 with TRBJ1-1; 7 bases line up with TRBD1. V lost 4 bases, J lost 3 bases, and 15 bases stayed unmatched. The germline CDR1 and CDR2 sequences are SGDLS and YYNGEE. The CDR3 consists of 17 residues. CDR3 sequence: CASSPSMGQGVDTEAFF. CDR3 DNA: TGTGCCAGCAGCCCCTCAATGGGGCAGGGGGTGGACACTGAAGCTTTCTTT. Full variable domain (missing parts from reference TRBV9 and TRBJ1-1): DSGVTQTPKHLITATGQRVTLRCSPRSGDLSVYWYQQSLDQGLQFLIQYYNGEERAKGNILERFSAQQFPDLHSELNLSSLELGDSALYFCASSPSMGQGVDTEAFFGQGTRLTVV.

The CDR3 spells CASSKKIAGDYEQYF. CDR3 bases: TGTGCCAGCAGTAAGAAAATAGCGGGAGACTACGAGCAGTACTTC. The chain joins TRBV2 to TRBJ2-7; 9 bases map to TRBD2. This CDR3 comprises 15 residues. The ends lost 5 bases at V and 3 bases at J; junction bases unmatched: 8. Germline values: CDR1 SNHLY, CDR2 FYNNEI.

The V and J genes are TRBV14 and TRBJ2-1; 7 nucleotides line up with TRBD1. This CDR3 contains 19 residues. Per germline, CDR1 SGHDN and CDR2 FVKESK. The junction had 17 bases not matched to a gene; V was cut back by 4 bases and J by 2 bases. The CDR3 is CASSLLRGLPSGPYNEQFF. CDR3 nucleotides: TGTGCCAGCAGCCTCCTGAGGGGGCTACCCTCAGGTCCCTACAATGAGCAGTTCTTC.

The V call is TRBV7-9, the J call TRBJ2-1; 8 nucleotides agree with TRBD2. The CDR3 extends over 15 amino acids. V lost 6 bases and J lost 2; bases outside the gene matches: 6. In germline, CDR1 is SEHNR, CDR2 FQNEAQ (reference sequence). This CDR3 is CASSSGNTPYNEQFF. The CDR3 DNA reads TGTGCCAGCAGTAGCGGGAACACACCCTACAATGAGCAGTTCTTC.

The chain links TRBV6-6 to TRBJ2-7; 9 bases match TRBD2. Germline lookup yields CDR1 MNHNY and CDR2 SVGAGI (reference sequence). The V and J ends lost 7 bases and 3 bases, in that order; junction bases with no gene match: 4. This CDR3 has 13 residues. CDR3 DNA: TGTGCCAGCACAATTAGCGGGGGCTACGAGCAGTACTTC. Translation: CASTISGGYEQYF.

V usage is TRBV28 and J usage is TRBJ1-5, with D tentatively TRBD1 (5 bases). Germline lookup yields CDR1 MDHEN and CDR2 SYDVKM. V shed 10 bases and J shed 0 bases, with 10 bases lying between them. This CDR3 contains 13 residues. CDR3 nucleotides: TGTGCCACCCGGGGGGATAGCAATCAGCCCCAGCATTTT. This gives the protein CATRGDSNQPQHF.

The V gene is TRBV5-6, the J gene TRBJ1-2; D gene uncertain. The V end was cut by 3 bases, the J end by 0 bases, with 12 bases between. Germline CDR1 is SGHDT and CDR2 is YYEEEE. The CDR3 is 15 residues long. For the CDR3, the DNA is TGTGCCAGCAGCTGGAGGGCCGAACCTAACTATGGCTACACCTTC. Translation gives CASSWRAEPNYGYTF.

The gene calls are TRBV10-1 and TRBJ2-7; D is unresolved. Germline-derived CDR1 and CDR2 are WNHNN and SYGVQD (reference sequence). The CDR3 covers 16 residues. V was cut by 10 bases and J by 2 bases, with 24 bases left in between. CDR3 in amino acids: CATHPFNGTFPYEQYF. CDR3 coding DNA: TGCGCCACCCATCCCTTTAATGGCACCTTTCCCTACGAGCAGTACTTC.

This clone occurred a few times. The V call is TRBV29-1, the J call TRBJ2-5; the D gene is possibly TRBD1 (6 bases). There are 14 residues in the CDR3. Trimming shortened V by 3 bases and J by 1 base, and 12 bases separated the two germline ends. Looked up from germline, CDR1 is SQVTM and CDR2 is ANQGSEA. The CDR3 region is CSVDLRGTQETQYF. DNA of the CDR3: TGCAGCGTTGACTTGAGGGGGACCCAAGAGACCCAGTACTTC.

This clone was seen a handful of times. The chain uses TRBV6-6 and TRBJ1-5, with D hard to call. Trimming left V 5 bases short and J 1 base short, with 12 bases between. The CDR3 runs to 15 residues. Germline V gives CDR1 MNHNY, CDR2 SVGAGI (reference sequence). The CDR3 here is CASSRDTSSNQPQHF. In nucleotides, the CDR3 is TGTGCCAGCAGTCGCGACACATCAAGCAATCAGCCCCAGCATTTT.

J is TRBJ2-7 and V is TRBV27; 9 bases map to TRBD2. CDR1 MNHEY and CDR2 SMNVEV come from the germline V gene (reference sequence). V trimming: 7 bases; J trimming: 5 bases; junction bases outside the gene matches: 12. This CDR3 has 15 amino acids. The chain's CDR3 is CASTLGAGGRHEQYF. The CDR3 DNA is TGTGCCAGCACCCTAGGAGCGGGAGGACGACACGAGCAGTACTTC.

CDR3 amino acids: CASSLWQIYEQYF. CDR3 nucleotide sequence: TGTGCCAGCAGCTTGTGGCAGATCTACGAGCAGTACTTC. The V call is TRBV5-6, the J call TRBJ2-7, with D unclear. Looked up from germline, CDR1 is SGHDT and CDR2 is YYEEEE. The V end lost 1 base, the J end lost 3 bases, and 8 bases lay between the germline ends. The CDR3 runs to 13 residues.

The genes are TRBV18 and TRBJ2-1, with 9 bases fitting TRBD1. The V segment lost 0 bases and the J segment 1 base; nucleotides outside the gene matches: 1. Germline values: CDR1 KGHSH, CDR2 LQKENI. The CDR3 extends over 16 amino acids. The CDR3 reads CASSPPTGGSYNEQFF. The CDR3 region has the DNA TGTGCCAGCTCACCACCGACAGGGGGATCCTACAATGAGCAGTTCTTC.

The chain combines TRBV6-4 with TRBJ1-1; possibly TRBD1 for D (5 bases). The CDR3 runs 11 residues. Trimming left V 6 bases short and J 6 bases short, with 8 bases between. Germline lookup yields CDR1 MRHNA and CDR2 SNTAGT. CDR3 sequence (DNA): TGTGCCAGCAGGGGAGGGGCTGAAGCTTTCTTT. It specifies CASRGGAEAFF.